These 22 T cell receptor beta chains share one sample of origin, sequenced in a study of lymphopenia after photon versus proton radiotherapy. Assay: immunoSEQ multiplex PCR; the TCRdb copy retains only in-frame clones and omits some. The table shows about 65,000 clones, with over 80% occurring only once. Here the sequenced sample was peripheral blood, taken from a patient treated with proton-based radiotherapy. The receptors here all came from an elderly man with esophageal cancer.

The chain links TRBV7-2 to TRBJ2-7, with 10 bases matching TRBD1. Germline V CDR1 and CDR2: SGHTA, FQGNSA. The CDR3 contains 14 residues. V lost 4 bases and J lost 1; bases outside the gene matches: 1. CDR3 DNA: TGTGCCAGCAGCTGGGACAGGGGATCCTACGAGCAGTACTTC. Its translation: CASSWDRGSYEQYF. Based on the CDR3 plus reference TRBV7-2 and TRBJ2-7, the full variable domain is GAGVSQSPSNKVTEKGKDVELRCDPISGHTALYWYRQSLGQGLEFLIYFQGNSAPDKSGLPSDRFSAERTGGSVSTLTIQRTQQEDSAVYLCASSWDRGSYEQYFGPGTRLTVT.

This chain connects TRBV5-4 to TRBJ2-2; 9 positions agree with TRBD1. The CDR3 is made up of 14 amino acids. The V gene end was trimmed by 3 bases and the J gene end by 5 bases; junction bases not matched to a gene: 2. Germline V gene lookup returns CDR1 SGHNT and CDR2 YYREEE (reference sequence). The CDR3 sequence is CASSSGTGTGELFF. The DNA of the CDR3 is TGTGCCAGCAGCTCCGGGACAGGGACCGGGGAGCTGTTTTTT. Looking up the rest from reference TRBV5-4 and TRBJ2-2 gives the full variable domain: ETGVTQSPTHLIKTRGQQVTLRCSSQSGHNTVSWYQQALGQGPQFIFQYYREEENGRGNFPPRFSGLQFPNYSSELNVNALELDDSALYLCASSSGTGTGELFFGEGSRLTVL.

The chain is built from TRBV18 and TRBJ1-1; D perhaps matches TRBD1 (5 bases). This CDR3 comprises 11 residues. Germline CDR1 and CDR2: KGHSH and LQKENI. Trimming removed 6 bases at V and 9 bases at J, with 11 bases between. CDR3 bases: TGTGCCAGCTCGCAACGGGGGAAAGCTTTCTTT. Its protein is CASSQRGKAFF.

The gene calls are TRBV6-9 and TRBJ1-2; tentatively, D is TRBD1 (5 bases). V was cut by 3 bases and J by 7 bases, with 15 bases left in between. The CDR3 length is 14 residues. Germline V gene sequence: CDR1 MNHGY, CDR2 SVAAGI. The CDR3 DNA follows: TGTGCCAGCAGTTACGGGGACCGAGATTTTGGCTACACCTTC. It codes for CASSYGDRDFGYTF.

The chain is built from TRBV5-6 and TRBJ2-5; 7 bases map to TRBD1. This CDR3 is 15 amino acids long. V was pared by 2 bases and J by 2 bases, with 6 bases of the junction left unmatched. In germline, CDR1 is SGHDT, CDR2 YYEEEE. The CDR3 region is CASSFPGQRQETQYF. The DNA for the CDR3 is TGTGCCAGCAGCTTTCCGGGACAGAGACAAGAGACCCAGTACTTC.

About this clone itself: One end of the junction does not line up with germline, which may come from a read error. The rearrangement uses TRBV6-5 and TRBJ2-4, with 9 bases lining up with TRBD1. The CDR3 extends over 15 amino acids. Germline CDR1 MNHEY, CDR2 SVGAGI. The CDR3 nucleotides read TGTGCCAGCAGGTCCGGGACAGGGACCGGTCGGGGTTTAATCTTC. It encodes CASRSGTGTGRGLIF.

This clone has only one observation. The chain links TRBV11-2 to TRBJ2-2; the match to TRBD1 covers 7 bases. CDR1 is SGHAT, CDR2 FQNNGV, per germline. This CDR3 has 16 residues. The ends lost 5 bases at V and 6 bases at J; junction bases unmatched: 12. CDR3 loop: CASSPQGPVMAGELFF. The CDR3, as DNA: TGTGCCAGCAGCCCACAGGGGCCCGTCATGGCCGGGGAGCTGTTTTTT.

This sequence joins TRBV7-2 and TRBJ2-4, with D perhaps given as TRBD1 or TRBD2 (5 bases each). Deletions cut 4 bases from V and 7 bases from J, with 14 bases between. This CDR3 has 14 amino acids. Germline V gives CDR1 SGHTA, CDR2 FQGNSA. The CDR3 nucleotides are TGTGCCAGCAGCTCCCCGGGGCCCCCGAACATTCAGTACTTC. Residues: CASSSPGPPNIQYF.

This rearrangement joins TRBV2 to TRBJ2-6; 8 bases are a match to TRBD1. The CDR3 sequence is 15 residues long. The V segment lost 6 bases and the J segment 2 bases; nucleotides outside the gene matches: 3. In germline, CDR1 is SNHLY, CDR2 FYNNEI. The CDR3 loop reads CASRETGAGANVLTF. The CDR3 DNA reads as TGTGCCAGCAGGGAGACAGGGGCTGGGGCCAACGTCCTGACTTTC.

The chain employs TRBV27 and TRBJ2-5, with D perhaps given as TRBD1 or TRBD2 (7 bases each). Trimming pared 2 bases from V and 7 bases from J, leaving 14 bases between. The CDR3 runs 14 residues. CDR1 and CDR2 from the germline V gene are MNHEY and SMNVEV (reference sequence). Here the CDR3 DNA reads TGTGCCAGCAGTTTAACCCCAGGGGGGGCGACCCAGTACTTC. Translation gives CASSLTPGGATQYF.

The gene calls are TRBV27 and TRBJ1-5; 7 nucleotides match TRBD1. Unmatched junction bases numbered 7, after V lost 2 bases and J lost 3 bases. CDR3 length equals 16 residues. The V gene's germline CDR1 is MNHEY and CDR2 SMNVEV (reference sequence). CDR3 loop: CASSLGGGRSNQPQHF. In nucleotides, the CDR3 is TGTGCCAGCAGTTTAGGAGGGGGCCGATCCAATCAGCCCCAGCATTTT.

The chain carries TRBV6-5 and TRBJ1-4, with a weak D call TRBD1 (6 bases). The V gene's germline CDR1 is MNHEY and CDR2 SVGAGI. The CDR3 has 13 amino acids. Deletions cut 6 bases from V and 7 bases from J, with 12 bases between. The CDR3 DNA reads TGTGCCAGCAGACCACAGGGCTCTGAAAAACTGTTTTTT. Translating gives CASRPQGSEKLFF.

The chain has TRBV7-3 and TRBJ1-2; weak D call: TRBD1 (5 bases). The CDR3 has 12 amino acids. V shed 2 bases and J shed 7 bases, with 8 bases lying between them. Germline values: CDR1 SGHTA, CDR2 FQGTGA. CDR3 coding DNA: TGTGCCAGCAGCTTAGGTGGGGGTGGCTACACCTTC. Translation: CASSLGGGGYTF.

This clone came up a few times. The rearrangement joins TRBV7-9 to TRBJ2-5, with D tentatively TRBD1 (7 bases). There are 15 residues in the CDR3. The V end was cut by 2 bases, the J end by 7 bases, with 17 bases between. Germline assignment: CDR1 SEHNR and CDR2 FQNEAQ (reference sequence). CDR3 amino acids: CASSLFGGGHGTQYF. CDR3 bases: TGTGCCAGCAGCTTATTCGGAGGGGGCCACGGGACCCAGTACTTC.

The chain couples TRBV6-5 to TRBJ1-2, with D maybe TRBD1 (5 bases). Germline-derived CDR1 and CDR2 are MNHEY and SVGAGI. V was cut by 5 bases and J by 4 bases, with 14 bases left in between. This CDR3 is built from 14 residues. CDR3 loop: CASSTGHYLYGYTF. The CDR3, as DNA: TGTGCCAGCAGTACCGGACACTACCTCTATGGCTACACCTTC.

The table lists this clone with a count of one. The V and J genes are TRBV7-9 and TRBJ1-1; 10 positions agree with TRBD1. The V segment lost 1 base and the J segment 1 base; nucleotides outside the gene matches: 12. Germline V CDR1 and CDR2: SEHNR, FQNEAQ (reference sequence). The CDR3 is 19 residues long. In DNA, the CDR3 is TGTGCCAGCAGCTTAGGACTAGGGAGGGACAGGGGCAAGAACACTGAAGCTTTCTTT. Encoded protein: CASSLGLGRDRGKNTEAFF.

CDR3 sequence (DNA): TGTGCCAGCGTTGGGGGAGGTTCGGACACTGAAGCTTTCTTT. It codes for CASVGGGSDTEAFF. The chain couples TRBV2 to TRBJ1-1; weak D call: TRBD1 (5 bases). The CDR3 has 14 residues. Trimming cost V 8 bases and J 3 bases, with 16 bases left between them. CDR1 SNHLY and CDR2 FYNNEI come from the germline V gene.

The count of this clone is one. This chain links TRBV29-1 with TRBJ2-7; 8 bases align to TRBD1. This CDR3 is 13 amino acids long. From germline, CDR1 is SQVTM and CDR2 ANQGSEA. Trimming took 6 bases from V and 0 from J; bases not matched to a gene: 4. The CDR3 spells CSVRTGSSYEQYF. The CDR3 DNA reads as TGCAGCGTGAGGACAGGGAGCTCCTACGAGCAGTACTTC.

A single count supports this clone. V is TRBV5-6 and J is TRBJ2-7; the D is unclear. Germline V gene lookup returns CDR1 SGHDT and CDR2 YYEEEE. The CDR3 contains 14 residues. The V end was cut by 1 base, the J end by 5 bases, with 13 bases between. For the CDR3, the DNA is TGTGCCAGCAGCTTGAGGATTAGTCTCCACGAGCAGTACTTC. Its translation: CASSLRISLHEQYF.

CDR3 protein: CSVGLAGGRNEQFF. The CDR3 DNA reads TGCAGCGTTGGACTAGCGGGGGGGCGCAATGAGCAGTTCTTC. This chain joins TRBV29-1 and TRBJ2-1; TRBD2 aligns across 14 bases. J was trimmed by 6 bases and V by 4 bases; bases with no gene match: 2. The CDR3 sequence is 14 residues long. Per the germline V gene, CDR1 is SQVTM and CDR2 is ANQGSEA.

V and J are TRBV5-8 and TRBJ2-1, with 7 bases aligning to TRBD2. Germline CDR1 and CDR2: SGHTS and YDEGEE. Losses at the gene ends were 8 bases for V and 7 bases for J; bases not matched to a gene: 6. The CDR3 has 12 residues. CDR3 sequence: CASLLALNEQFF. CDR3 nucleotide sequence: TGTGCCAGTTTACTAGCGCTTAATGAGCAGTTCTTC.

The rearrangement uses TRBV7-8 and TRBJ1-4; perhaps TRBD1 as D (6 bases). This CDR3 region has 16 residues. The germline V gene encodes CDR1 SGHVS and CDR2 FQNEAQ. Trimming took off 1 base at V and 4 bases at J, with 13 bases between the two ends. The CDR3 protein is CASSLVGGAVNEKLFF. DNA for the CDR3: TGTGCCAGCAGCTTAGTAGGGGGGGCAGTTAATGAAAAACTGTTTTTT.